These 31 T cell receptor beta chains share one sample of origin, sequenced in a study of CD8+ T cells in alopecia areata. Treatment indicated: oral pan-JAK inhibitor, 5-10 mg twice daily. Extraction and reverse transcription of RNA yielded cDNA as the sequencing template. Sequencing used immunoSEQ multiplex PCR; TCRdb keeps in-frame clones, though not all of them. The sample includes about 200,000 clones, 55% to 70% of them seen just once. The sequencing used CD4+ T cells sorted from blood, collected at week 4, from a patient treated with tofacitinib. These receptors all come from a human donor with alopecia areata.

This clone was found a few times. The gene calls are TRBV28 and TRBJ2-3, with D hard to call. Trimming left V 2 bases short and J 11 bases short, with 14 bases between. Germline loops: CDR1 MDHEN, CDR2 SYDVKM. The CDR3 runs 13 residues. In DNA, the CDR3 is TGTGCCAGCAGTTTAAATTTCGTCCTGGGGCAGTATTTT. This encodes CASSLNFVLGQYF.

There are a few counts of this clone. This sequence joins TRBV7-2 and TRBJ2-5, with 8 bases lining up with TRBD1. Unmatched junction bases numbered 4, after V lost 5 bases and J lost 2 bases. This CDR3 has 14 amino acids. Germline lookup yields CDR1 SGHTA and CDR2 FQGNSA. The CDR3 DNA is TGTGCCAGCAGCGGTCACAGGGGGCAAGAGACCCAGTACTTC. Translation gives CASSGHRGQETQYF.

There are a few counts of this clone. The J gene is TRBJ2-7, the V gene TRBV5-1, with 11 bases fitting TRBD2. This CDR3 has 14 amino acids. V trimming: 5 bases; J trimming: 5 bases; junction bases outside the gene matches: 6. Germline lookup yields CDR1 SGHRS and CDR2 YFSETQ. CDR3 loop: CASSQGLAGDEQYF. For the CDR3, the DNA is TGCGCCAGCAGTCAAGGACTAGCGGGCGACGAGCAGTACTTC. The variable domain in full, with the rest retrieved from reference TRBV5-1 and TRBJ2-7, is KAGVTQTPRYLIKTRGQQVTLSCSPISGHRSVSWYQQTPGQGLQFLFEYFSETQRNKGNFPGRFSGRQFSNSRSEMNVSTLELGDSALYLCASSQGLAGDEQYFGPGTRLTVT.

The chain uses TRBV10-3 and TRBJ2-1; TRBD1 or TRBD2 may be the D gene (5 bases each). This CDR3 spans 13 amino acids. The V gene's germline CDR1 is ENHRY and CDR2 SYGVKD. Trimming cost V 4 bases and J 7 bases, with 11 bases left between them. Written as DNA, the CDR3 is TGTGCCATCAGTGCGATAGGGGAGAATGAGCAGTTCTTC. Protein sequence: CAISAIGENEQFF.

This chain uses TRBV30 with TRBJ1-5; TRBD1 might be the D (5 bases). Germline loops: CDR1 GTSNPN, CDR2 SVGIG (reference sequence). V lost 1 base, J lost 3 bases, and 7 bases lay in between. The CDR3 loop spans 13 amino acids. The CDR3 DNA reads TGTGCCTGGAGTGCAGGGATCAATCAGCCCCAGCATTTT. It translates to CAWSAGINQPQHF.

The chain couples TRBV30 to TRBJ2-7; 15 positions agree with TRBD2. The V gene's germline CDR1 is GTSNPN and CDR2 SVGIG (reference sequence). This CDR3 contains 20 residues. Germline trimming cut 3 bases from V and 0 bases from J; bases unmatched to any gene: 15. The DNA of the CDR3 is TGTGCCTGGAGCAAACGCTTGGGACTAGCGGGGGGCTCTACCTCCTACGAGCAGTACTTC. This gives the protein CAWSKRLGLAGGSTSYEQYF.

This clone has a handful of counts. The chain uses TRBV30 and TRBJ2-7; 7 nucleotides agree with TRBD1. The ends lost 1 base at V and 0 bases at J; junction bases unmatched: 15. This CDR3 contains 18 residues. Germline lookup yields CDR1 GTSNPN and CDR2 SVGIG (reference sequence). CDR3 in DNA: TGTGCCTGGAGTGCCACATTAGGGGACAGAAGGAGCTCCTACGAGCAGTACTTC. Residues: CAWSATLGDRRSSYEQYF.

Only a few counts were recorded for this clone. The J gene is TRBJ1-6, the V gene TRBV2; D uncertain. The CDR3 extends over 14 amino acids. V lost 7 bases to trimming and J lost 15 bases, with 22 bases between them. Germline V gives CDR1 SNHLY, CDR2 FYNNEI. In DNA form, the CDR3 reads TGTGCCAGCACCCGTGGGGTTGCCCCCAGCCTCCTCCACTTT. Residues: CASTRGVAPSLLHF.

The V gene is TRBV9, the J gene TRBJ1-2, with D possibly TRBD1 on 6 matching bases. The V end lost 0 bases, the J end lost 8 bases, and 8 bases lay between the germline ends. Germline CDR1 SGDLS, CDR2 YYNGEE. This CDR3 has 12 residues. The CDR3 here is CASSVDRDGYTF. DNA for the CDR3: TGTGCCAGCAGCGTAGACAGGGACGGCTACACCTTC. The full variable domain, with the rest looked up from reference TRBV9 and TRBJ1-2, is DSGVTQTPKHLITATGQRVTLRCSPRSGDLSVYWYQQSLDQGLQFLIQYYNGEERAKGNILERFSAQQFPDLHSELNLSSLELGDSALYFCASSVDRDGYTFGSGTRLTVV.

The gene calls are TRBV2 and TRBJ1-5, with D hard to call. The germline V gene encodes CDR1 SNHLY and CDR2 FYNNEI. The CDR3 sequence is 15 residues long. The V and J ends lost 1 base and 1 base respectively, with 8 bases between them. As DNA, the CDR3 is TGTGCCAGCAGTGAAGGGAGCACGAGCAATCAGCCCCAGCATTTT. This gives the protein CASSEGSTSNQPQHF.

The genes are TRBV2 and TRBJ1-5; D call uncertain. The CDR3 has 13 amino acids. Germline lookup yields CDR1 SNHLY and CDR2 FYNNEI. The V end was cut by 4 bases, the J end by 0 bases, with 4 bases between. For the CDR3, the DNA is TGTGCCAGCAGTGCAGATAGCAATCAGCCCCAGCATTTT. As protein: CASSADSNQPQHF. Looking up the rest from reference TRBV2 and TRBJ1-5 gives the full variable domain: EPEVTQTPSHQVTQMGQEVILRCVPISNHLYFYWYRQILGQKVEFLVSFYNNEISEKSEIFDDQFSVERPDGSNFTLKIRSTKLEDSAMYFCASSADSNQPQHFGDGTRLSIL.

The CDR3 is CAWSAPSGPLHF. Here the CDR3 DNA reads TGTGCCTGGAGTGCTCCCTCAGGGCCCCTCCACTTT. V and J are TRBV30 and TRBJ1-6; a weak D match, TRBD1 (5 bases). The CDR3 consists of 12 residues. Germline V lookup: CDR1 GTSNPN, CDR2 SVGIG (reference sequence). With 1 base removed from V and 13 bases from J, the gap between germline ends came to 11 bases.

This clone was detected a few times. This chain links TRBV27 with TRBJ2-7; D call uncertain. V was cut by 7 bases and J by 1 base, with 17 bases left in between. The germline V gene has CDR1 MNHEY and CDR2 SMNVEV (reference sequence). CDR3 length: 15 residues. The CDR3 here is CASTSLEAGSYEQYF. The CDR3 nucleotides read TGTGCCAGCACCTCGTTAGAGGCTGGATCCTACGAGCAGTACTTC.

This chain links TRBV5-1 with TRBJ1-5; 8 bases match TRBD1. This CDR3 contains 17 residues. V lost 4 bases, J lost 0 bases, and 9 bases stayed unmatched. In germline, CDR1 is SGHRS, CDR2 YFSETQ. In DNA, the CDR3 is TGCGCCAGCAGCCCCCGTCCCCAGGGGGCTAGCAATCAGCCCCAGCATTTT. This translates into CASSPRPQGASNQPQHF.

This clone was detected only a few times. This rearrangement joins TRBV4-1 to TRBJ2-7, with 10 bases identical to TRBD2. V trimming: 4 bases; J trimming: 1 base; junction bases outside the gene matches: 7. CDR1 MGHRA and CDR2 YSYEKL come from the germline V gene. The CDR3 contains 16 residues. CDR3 nucleotide sequence: TGCGCCAGCAGCCCCACTCGGACTAGCGGTTCCTACGAGCAGTACTTC. Translating it yields CASSPTRTSGSYEQYF.

This chain links TRBV14 with TRBJ2-2, with D perhaps matching TRBD1 or TRBD2 (5 bases each). V lost 5 bases and J lost 6, with 16 bases in between. The germline V gene has CDR1 SGHDN and CDR2 FVKESK. There are 15 residues in the CDR3. This chain's CDR3 is CASSSYRTGPGELFF. In DNA form, the CDR3 reads TGTGCCAGCAGCTCATACCGGACGGGGCCCGGGGAGCTGTTTTTT.

The chain recombines TRBV5-1 with TRBJ2-5, with D unclear. This CDR3 spans 15 amino acids. The V gene lost 0 bases and the J gene lost 1 base, with 10 bases spanning the gap. CDR1 is SGHRS and CDR2 is YFSETQ in the germline V gene. The CDR3 DNA reads TGCGCCAGCAGCTTGGCCAGTCAGACCCAAGAGACCCAGTACTTC. It encodes CASSLASQTQETQYF.

With regard to this clone: The sample carries other DNA sequences with the same CDR3. J is TRBJ2-3 and V is TRBV5-4, with a weak D call TRBD2 (6 bases). The CDR3 extends over 17 amino acids. V lost 0 bases and J lost 3, with 17 bases in between. Germline assignment: CDR1 SGHNT and CDR2 YYREEE (reference sequence). The CDR3 sequence is CASSLAGASDGTDTQYF. As DNA, the CDR3 is TGTGCCAGCAGCTTGGCCGGGGCTAGCGACGGTACAGATACGCAGTATTTT.

The CDR3 nucleotides are TGTGCCACTTACCTTCCGGGAACAGGCCAGCCCCAGCATTTT. Protein sequence: CATYLPGTGQPQHF. The chain is built from TRBV25-1 and TRBJ1-5; possible D gene TRBD1, 5 bases. Germline V gene data show CDR1 as MGHDK and CDR2 as SYGVNS. The CDR3 runs 14 residues. Between the trimmed V and J ends, which lost 10 bases and 7 bases, there was a span of 20 bases.

The chain combines TRBV19 with TRBJ1-6; no firm D call. The germline V and J ends were trimmed by 5 bases and 8 bases, with 7 bases remaining between them. CDR3 length: 12 amino acids. The germline V gene encodes CDR1 LNHDA and CDR2 SQIVND (reference sequence). In DNA, the CDR3 is TGTGCCAGTAGTGCTCAGGATTCACCCCTCCACTTT. It is translated as CASSAQDSPLHF.

The chain links TRBV19 to TRBJ1-1; D gene ambiguous. Germline loops: CDR1 LNHDA, CDR2 SQIVND (reference sequence). V was clipped by 7 bases and J by 3 bases, with 6 bases between them. This CDR3 region has 11 residues. CDR3 coding DNA: TGTGCCAGTAAGAGGGACACTGAAGCTTTCTTT. Translated, it gives CASKRDTEAFF.

This clone was recorded once. The genes are TRBV30 and TRBJ2-2; 8 nucleotides align to TRBD1. From germline, CDR1 is GTSNPN and CDR2 SVGIG (reference sequence). The CDR3 has 15 residues. The junction had 4 bases not matched to a gene; V was cut back by 3 bases and J by 1 base. The CDR3 here is CAWRDRVVNTGELFF. As DNA, the CDR3 is TGTGCCTGGAGGGACAGGGTCGTGAACACCGGGGAGCTGTTTTTT.

This clone turned up a few times. The chain carries TRBV7-2 and TRBJ2-1; D may be TRBD1 (6 bases). Germline assignment: CDR1 SGHTA and CDR2 FQGNSA. The V gene lost 5 bases and the J gene lost 7 bases, with 15 bases spanning the gap. There are 14 residues in the CDR3. This CDR3 is CASSPGTWGNEQFF. CDR3 nucleotides: TGTGCCAGCAGCCCCGGGACATGGGGGAATGAGCAGTTCTTC.

The genes are TRBV7-3 and TRBJ1-2, with 7 bases fitting TRBD1. Per germline, CDR1 SGHTA and CDR2 FQGTGA. This CDR3 has 15 residues. The ends lost 5 bases at V and 4 bases at J; junction bases unmatched: 10. As DNA, the CDR3 is TGTGCCAGCAGCGGATCGACAGGGAGTGCCTATGGCTACACCTTC. Translation gives CASSGSTGSAYGYTF. The entire variable domain, with the rest obtained from reference TRBV7-3 and TRBJ1-2, is as follows: GAGVSQTPSNKVTEKGKYVELRCDPISGHTALYWYRQSLGQGPEFLIYFQGTGAADDSGLPNDRFFAVRPEGSVSTLKIQRTERGDSAVYLCASSGSTGSAYGYTFGSGTRLTVV.

The chain combines TRBV30 with TRBJ2-3, with D hard to call. V was trimmed by 0 bases and J by 8 bases, leaving 6 bases between them. The CDR3 is 11 amino acids. Germline assignment: CDR1 GTSNPN and CDR2 SVGIG (reference sequence). For the CDR3, the DNA is TGTGCCTGGAGTGTACCCTTTACGCAGTATTTT. Translated: CAWSVPFTQYF.

Only one count was recorded for this clone. V is TRBV4-1 and J is TRBJ2-7, with 11 bases that match TRBD2. The CDR3 spans 18 residues. V was pared by 0 bases and J by 3 bases, with 10 bases of the junction left unmatched. Per the germline V gene, CDR1 is MGHRA and CDR2 is YSYEKL. The CDR3 DNA is TGCGCCAGCAGCCAAGACGACGCTAGCGGGGGGACGATCTACGAGCAGTACTTC. Its translation is CASSQDDASGGTIYEQYF.

This chain uses TRBV2 with TRBJ1-5, with D unclear. Trimming pared 3 bases from V and 1 base from J, leaving 7 bases between. In germline, CDR1 is SNHLY, CDR2 FYNNEI. CDR3 length: 14 amino acids. DNA of the CDR3: TGTGCCAGCAGTGAGGGATCGAGCAATCAGCCCCAGCATTTT. This translates into CASSEGSSNQPQHF.

The chain uses TRBV5-1 and TRBJ2-7; D unresolved. Trimming shortened V by 0 bases and J by 1 base, and 8 bases separated the two germline ends. Germline loops: CDR1 SGHRS, CDR2 YFSETQ. CDR3 length: 14 amino acids. CDR3 bases: TGCGCCAGCAGCTTGGCCGTCGGATCCTACGAGCAGTACTTC. Translated, it gives CASSLAVGSYEQYF.

The genes are TRBV5-1 and TRBJ1-5, with D maybe TRBD1 (5 bases). Germline V lookup: CDR1 SGHRS, CDR2 YFSETQ. V lost 0 bases, J lost 8 bases, and 9 bases lay in between. This CDR3 region has 13 residues. The CDR3 spells CASSLDQGKPQHF. CDR3 nucleotides: TGCGCCAGCAGCTTGGATCAGGGCAAGCCCCAGCATTTT.

The sample holds a few counts of this clone. This rearrangement joins TRBV6-5 to TRBJ1-6; TRBD1 matches 8 bases. Germline V CDR1 and CDR2: MNHEY, SVGAGI. Germline trimming cut 0 bases from V and 7 bases from J; bases unmatched to any gene: 5. The CDR3 is made up of 16 amino acids. The CDR3 here is CASSYSGTGMNSPLHF. CDR3 nucleotides: TGTGCCAGCAGTTACTCTGGGACAGGAATGAATTCACCCCTCCACTTT.

The genes are TRBV5-1 and TRBJ1-2, with a weak D call TRBD1 (5 bases). This CDR3 region has 13 residues. The germline V gene encodes CDR1 SGHRS and CDR2 YFSETQ. V lost 1 base and J lost 6, with 10 bases in between. CDR3 residues: CASSLFGGDGYTF. Here the CDR3 DNA reads TGCGCCAGCAGCTTGTTTGGAGGGGATGGCTACACCTTC.